The 2 T cell receptor beta chains below were found in one sample sequenced in a study of control samples from healthy donors and cancer patients. Some clones are missing from TCRdb's copy, which holds only in-frame ones; the method was immunoSEQ multiplex PCR. This sample has about 140,000 clones, with 88% found just once. Sequencing was done on a sample of blood. The source is a man between 18 and 29 years old in good health.

This chain joins TRBV3-1 (or the pseudogene TRBV3-2) and TRBJ1-2; a possible D gene is TRBD1 (5 bases). V lost 1 base, J lost 4 bases, and 13 bases lay in between. CDR1 and CDR2 (germline): LGHDT, YNNKEL (reference sequence). This CDR3 comprises 15 residues. The CDR3, as DNA: TGTGCCAGCAGCCAAGGGGGGTCAGGCCCCTATGGCTACACCTTC. As protein: CASSQGGSGPYGYTF.

The chain links TRBV11-2 to TRBJ1-4; tentative D call: TRBD1 (5 bases). This CDR3 comprises 13 residues. The V and J ends lost 6 bases and 8 bases respectively, with 13 bases between them. The germline gives CDR1 SGHAT, CDR2 FQNNGV. The CDR3 DNA follows: TGTGCCAGCAGTCAGGGTTTAGAGGAAAAACTGTTTTTT. It encodes CASSQGLEEKLFF. Looking up the rest from reference TRBV11-2 and TRBJ1-4 gives the full variable domain: EAGVAQSPRYKIIEKRQSVAFWCNPISGHATLYWYQQILGQGPKLLIQFQNNGVVDDSQLPKDRFSAERLKGVDSTLKIQPAKLEDSAVYLCASSQGLEEKLFFGSGTQLSVL.